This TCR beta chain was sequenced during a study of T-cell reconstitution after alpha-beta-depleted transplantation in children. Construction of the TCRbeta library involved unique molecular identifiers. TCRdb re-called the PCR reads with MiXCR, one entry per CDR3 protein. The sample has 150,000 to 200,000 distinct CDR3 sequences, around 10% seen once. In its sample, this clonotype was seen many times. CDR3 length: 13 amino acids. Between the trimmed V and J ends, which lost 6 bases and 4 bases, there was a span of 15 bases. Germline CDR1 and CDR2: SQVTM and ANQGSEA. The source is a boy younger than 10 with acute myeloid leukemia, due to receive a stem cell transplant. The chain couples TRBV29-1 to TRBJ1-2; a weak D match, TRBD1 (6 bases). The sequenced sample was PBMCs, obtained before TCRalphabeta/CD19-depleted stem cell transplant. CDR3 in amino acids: CSVVNRVGYGYTF. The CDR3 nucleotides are TGCAGCGTCGTAAACAGGGTGGGCTATGGCTACACCTTC.